This T cell receptor (beta chain) was sequenced for a study of blood T cells in healthy people across ages. Study-wide results and limits: Researchers deemed the diversity estimates from one million T cells underestimates. Naive and antigen-experienced cells could not be conclusively compared, given unsorted PBMCs.

Germline CDR1 and CDR2: SGHTA and FQGNSA. This CDR3 spans 15 amino acids. Trimming cost V 5 bases and J 5 bases, with 18 bases left between them. Remarks on this clonotype: Antigen unknown.

Primed by a sample-barcoded 5' primer and a J-beta primer mix, a second PCR proceeded for about 6 to 12 cycles. Carrying 12 random nucleotides, a template-switch adaptor labeled each individual cDNA molecule. TCRdb re-derived calls from the 5' RACE reads in MiXCR, one entry per CDR3 protein. Here the sample spans 600,000 to 1,000,000 distinct CDR3 sequences, roughly 50% being singletons. Each sample gave at least 6.5 million isolated PBMCs. Material: blood. This TCR was sampled from a man aged 25-40 years in good health. The rearrangement uses TRBV7-2 and TRBJ1-2; unclear D gene. Here the CDR3 DNA reads TGTGCCAGCAGCGCCAGTCTACTATCGGGGTATGGCTACACCTTC. Amino acids: CASSASLLSGYGYTF.